Listed below are T cell receptor beta chains from one sample, sequenced in a study of neoadjuvant anti-PD-1 for oral cavity cancer. Sequencing was performed with immunoSEQ multiplex PCR; in TCRdb, only in-frame clones are kept and a portion is missing. This sample has 35,000 to 50,000 clones, with 60% to 80% found just once. The material sequenced was PBMCs, taken after nivolumab (anti-PD-1) treatment. The origin of the receptors is a person aged 40 to 85 with oral cavity squamous cell carcinoma. Each CDR3 is given with its conserved first and last residue. A D gene is named only where the DNA matches it firmly. A row's size may be missing; if present it is once, few, many or a size class.

d_call	j_call	cdr3_length	clone_size	v_call	cdr3_nt	cdr3_aa
-	TRBJ2-6	15	few	TRBV28	TGTGCCAGCAGATTAAGGGGCTCTGGGGCCAACGTCCTGACTTTC	CASRLRGSGANVLTF
TRBD1	TRBJ1-5	14	few	TRBV6-1	TGTGCCAGCAGTTGGACAGGAGGAAATCAGCCCCAGCATTTT	CASSWTGGNQPQHF
-	TRBJ2-7	13	-	TRBV7-2	TGTGCCAGCAGCTTAGTAGGGCCCTACGAGCAGTACTTC	CASSLVGPYEQYF
-	TRBJ2-1	14	-	TRBV19	TGTGCCAGTAGTATTGATATCAGGGGCAATGAGCAGTTCTTC	CASSIDIRGNEQFF
TRBD1	TRBJ1-1	16	few	TRBV28	TGTGCCAGCAGTCGGACAGGGGGCAGGGGGAACACTGAAGCTTTCTTT	CASSRTGGRGNTEAFF
-	TRBJ1-4	14	-	TRBV29-1	TGCAGCGTTGACGCGGCAGGGACGGCTGAAAAACTGTTTTTT	CSVDAAGTAEKLFF
TRBD1	TRBJ1-4	15	-	TRBV11-2	TGTGCCAGCAGCGATAGGGACAGGGGTAATGAAAAACTGTTTTTT	CASSDRDRGNEKLFF
TRBD1	TRBJ1-1	17	few	TRBV2	TGTGCCAGCAGTAGGTACGGGACAGGCGGACTGAACACTGAAGCTTTCTTT	CASSRYGTGGLNTEAFF
-	TRBJ2-2	15	-	TRBV2	TGTGCCAGCACCCACGGCAGGGCGAACACCGGGGAGCTGTTTTTT	CASTHGRANTGELFF
-	TRBJ2-7	14	-	TRBV11-3	TGTGCCAGCAGCTTAGAGGGCAGAGCCTACGAGCAGTACTTC	CASSLEGRAYEQYF
TRBD1	TRBJ1-2	14	-	TRBV5-4	TGTGCCAGCAGCTTGAGGACAGGGGGCGGTGGCTACACCTTC	CASSLRTGGGGYTF
-	TRBJ2-7	17	few	TRBV27	TGTGCCAGCAGTTTTAACAGGGGAAGCGGGATGGGATACGAGCAGTACTTC	CASSFNRGSGMGYEQYF
-	TRBJ1-4	14	-	TRBV11-2	TGTGCCAGCAGCCTTACAGCCAATAATGAAAAACTGTTTTTT	CASSLTANNEKLFF
-	TRBJ1-1	14	few	TRBV7-9	TGTGCCACCTGGGAGCTACAGGGCGGCACTGAAGCTTTCTTT	CATWELQGGTEAFF
-	TRBJ2-1	12	-	TRBV28	TGTGCCAGCAGTCTCCCCTACAATGAGCAGTTCTTC	CASSLPYNEQFF
TRBD1	TRBJ1-6	18	-	TRBV2	TGTGCCAGCAGCCAAAGCCGGGACAGCTTCTCCTATAATTCACCCCTCCACTTT	CASSQSRDSFSYNSPLHF
-	TRBJ1-4	15	few	TRBV2	TGTGCCAGCAGGGCCCCAGGATCAACTAATGAAAAACTGTTTTTT	CASRAPGSTNEKLFF
TRBD2	TRBJ2-7	15	-	TRBV27	TGTGCCAGCACTCCGACTAGCGGGAGCTCCTACGAGCAGTACTTC	CASTPTSGSSYEQYF
TRBD1	TRBJ1-3	16	few	TRBV5-1	TGCGCCAGCAGCTTACATCAGGGGGCGGCCGGAAACACCATATATTTT	CASSLHQGAAGNTIYF
-	TRBJ1-3	16	-	TRBV10-3	TGTGCCATCAGTGAGTCGGGGCAGCTCTCTGGAAACACCATATATTTT	CAISESGQLSGNTIYF
TRBD2	TRBJ2-2	15	-	TRBV7-9	TGTGCCAGCAGCTCAAGCGGGAGGGACACCGGGGAGCTGTTTTTT	CASSSSGRDTGELFF
-	TRBJ1-5	15	-	TRBV7-9	TGTGCCAGCAGCCTCCCCGAGCAGGAAGGACAGCCCCAGCATTTT	CASSLPEQEGQPQHF
-	TRBJ1-1	15	few	TRBV11-2	TGTGCCAGCAGCTTAGTAGCAGGGATCAACACTGAAGCTTTCTTT	CASSLVAGINTEAFF
-	TRBJ1-1	14	few	TRBV2	TGTGCCAGCAGTGACAGGGTTAGGGGCACTGAAGCTTTCTTT	CASSDRVRGTEAFF
TRBD2	TRBJ2-4	15	-	TRBV2	TGTGCCAGCGGCCGACTAGCGGGAGAAGAGGGCATTCAGTACTTC	CASGRLAGEEGIQYF
TRBD2	TRBJ2-1	15	-	TRBV7-9	TGTGCCAGCAGTCGTACTAGCGGGAGCCGCAATGAGCAGTTCTTC	CASSRTSGSRNEQFF
-	TRBJ1-2	13	-	TRBV5-4	TGTGCCAGCAGCTTGGGTCCTGAATATGGCTACACCTTC	CASSLGPEYGYTF
-	TRBJ1-2	13	-	TRBV5-6	TGTGCCAGCAGCTTGGGGTTCAACTATGGCTACACCTTC	CASSLGFNYGYTF
TRBD1	TRBJ2-6	17	-	TRBV19	TGTGCCTCAAAGGGGGACAGTAAAATTTCTGGGGCCAACGTCCTGACTTTC	CASKGDSKISGANVLTF
TRBD1	TRBJ2-7	13	-	TRBV2	TGTGCCAGCAGTGTTACAGGGGTATACGAGCAGTACTTC	CASSVTGVYEQYF
-	TRBJ1-4	14	-	TRBV6-5	TGTGCCAGCAGTCCCTCCAGGTCTAATGAAAAACTGTTTTTT	CASSPSRSNEKLFF
-	TRBJ1-2	15	-	TRBV7-2	TGTGCCAGCAGCCCATCGGGACAAGCAAACTATGGCTACACCTTC	CASSPSGQANYGYTF
-	TRBJ1-2	14	-	TRBV7-2	TGTGCCAGCAGCCCCCTCCGGATTCGAGGCGGCTACACCTTC	CASSPLRIRGGYTF